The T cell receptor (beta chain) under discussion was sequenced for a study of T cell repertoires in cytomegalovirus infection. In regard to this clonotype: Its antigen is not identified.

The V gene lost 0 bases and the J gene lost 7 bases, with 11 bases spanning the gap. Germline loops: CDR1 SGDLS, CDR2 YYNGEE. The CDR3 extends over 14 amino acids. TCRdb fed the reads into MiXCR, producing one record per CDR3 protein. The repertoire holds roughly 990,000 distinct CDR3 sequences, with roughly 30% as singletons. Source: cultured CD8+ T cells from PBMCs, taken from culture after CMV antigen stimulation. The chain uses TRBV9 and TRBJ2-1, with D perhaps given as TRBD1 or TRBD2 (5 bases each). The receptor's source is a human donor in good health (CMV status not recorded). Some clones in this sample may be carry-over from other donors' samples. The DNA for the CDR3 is TGTGCCAGCAGCGTAGGGAGAGGGGAAAATGAGCAGTTCTTC. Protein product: CASSVGRGENEQFF.